The 13 T cell receptor beta chains given below trace back to one sample, sequenced in a study of vaccination effects on CD4 cells after COVID-19. The antigens of these receptors remain unknown. In the ViraFEST assay, antigen-specific CD4+ clonotypes were identified by expansion after peptide-pool stimulation. At the end of around eleven days of culture, CD4+ T cells were isolated. Two doses of either BNT162b2 or mRNA-1273 were given to each participant. The table came from immunoSEQ multiplex PCR; TCRdb's copy has only in-frame clones and leaves some out. Of roughly 68,000 clones in the sample, over 70% were seen once. Sample: CD4+ T cells from PBMCs cultured with HCoV-229E spike peptides, taken after COVID-19 vaccination. These receptors were obtained from a human donor who received a COVID-19 vaccine.

V and J are TRBV11-2 and TRBJ2-7; TRBD1 might be the D (6 bases). Deletions cut 3 bases from V and 2 bases from J, with 14 bases between. The CDR3 consists of 15 residues. Germline loops: CDR1 SGHAT, CDR2 FQNNGV. CDR3 DNA: TGTGCCAGCAGCTTCTCTGGACAGACCACCTACGAGCAGTACGTC. This codes for CASSFSGQTTYEQYV.

The J gene is TRBJ1-2, the V gene TRBV5-8; a possible D gene is TRBD1 (5 bases). Germline V gene lookup returns CDR1 SGHTS and CDR2 YDEGEE. The CDR3 length is 15 residues. V lost 5 bases and J 1 base, leaving 15 bases between the germline ends. CDR3 DNA: TGTGCCAGCAGGAACCGGGGCGCCATTAACTATGGCTACACCTTC. It yields the protein CASRNRGAINYGYTF.

In this sample, this clone turned up a few times. The chain joins TRBV7-9 to TRBJ2-2, with TRBD1 matching 8 bases. CDR3 size: 15 residues. The V gene end was trimmed by 3 bases and the J gene end by 6 bases; junction bases not matched to a gene: 6. Germline V gene sequence: CDR1 SEHNR, CDR2 FQNEAQ (reference sequence). The chain's CDR3 is CASSLVTGEAGELFF. The CDR3 nucleotides are TGTGCCAGCAGCTTGGTGACAGGGGAAGCCGGGGAGCTGTTTTTT. The whole variable domain, remainder taken from reference TRBV7-9 and TRBJ2-2, is DTGVSQNPRHKITKRGQNVTFRCDPISEHNRLYWYRQTLGQGPEFLTYFQNEAQLEKSRLLSDRFSAERPKGSFSTLEIQRTEQGDSAMYLCASSLVTGEAGELFFGEGSRLTVL.

The genes are TRBV7-9 and TRBJ2-5, with a possible D match to TRBD2 (6 bases). Germline assignment: CDR1 SEHNR and CDR2 FQNEAQ (reference sequence). The length of the CDR3 is 14 residues. V dropped 6 bases and J dropped 4 bases, with 15 bases sitting between them. The CDR3 nucleotides read TGTGCCAGCAGACTTATGGGGGGAACAGAGACCCAGTACTTC. It translates to CASRLMGGTETQYF.

The chain is built from TRBV6-5 and TRBJ2-1, with 7 bases that match TRBD1. J lost 7 bases, V lost 4 bases, and 4 bases had no gene match. Per the germline V gene, CDR1 is MNHEY and CDR2 is SVGAGI. The CDR3 length is 13 residues. CDR3 sequence (DNA): TGTGCCAGCAGTTGGACAGGCCTGAATGAGCAGTTCTTC. Translating it yields CASSWTGLNEQFF.

The rearrangement joins TRBV7-9 to TRBJ2-3, with D unclear. The CDR3 is 15 residues long. The V gene's germline CDR1 is SEHNR and CDR2 FQNEAQ (reference sequence). Trimming took off 1 base at V and 0 bases at J, with 8 bases between the two ends. CDR3 residues: CASSLVTASTDTQYF. The DNA of the CDR3 is TGTGCCAGCAGCTTAGTCACAGCTAGCACAGATACGCAGTATTTT.

This clone appeared a few times. V gene TRBV9 combines with J gene TRBJ2-2, with TRBD2 matching 8 bases. Trimming cost V 1 base and J 5 bases; bases outside gene matches: 7. Germline V gene lookup returns CDR1 SGDLS and CDR2 YYNGEE. This CDR3 is 16 amino acids long. The DNA for the CDR3 is TGTGCCAGCAGCGTACTTGCGGGGGGCGGGACCGGGGAGCTGTTTTTT. Translated: CASSVLAGGGTGELFF.

This rearrangement joins TRBV7-2 to TRBJ2-3, with 12 bases lining up with TRBD2. The CDR3 length is 16 residues. The V gene's germline CDR1 is SGHTA and CDR2 FQGNSA. Germline trimming cut 4 bases from V and 3 bases from J; bases unmatched to any gene: 5. The CDR3 DNA reads as TGTGCCAGCAGCTCCCTAGCGGGGGGGCTTACAGATACGCAGTATTTT. Amino acid sequence: CASSSLAGGLTDTQYF. Full variable domain (missing parts from reference TRBV7-2 and TRBJ2-3): GAGVSQSPSNKVTEKGKDVELRCDPISGHTALYWYRQSLGQGLEFLIYFQGNSAPDKSGLPSDRFSAERTGGSVSTLTIQRTQQEDSAVYLCASSSLAGGLTDTQYFGPGTRLTVL.

The chain recombines TRBV7-9 with TRBJ1-6; TRBD1 might be the D (5 bases). Germline V gives CDR1 SEHNR, CDR2 FQNEAQ (reference sequence). This CDR3 region has 15 residues. The V gene lost 5 bases and the J gene lost 9 bases, with 17 bases spanning the gap. CDR3 region: CASSRLGRAGSPLHF. The CDR3 DNA reads TGTGCCAGCAGCCGGCTCGGCAGGGCAGGTTCACCCCTCCACTTT.

This sequence joins TRBV6-4 and TRBJ2-3; weak D call: TRBD2 (7 bases). Germline values: CDR1 MRHNA, CDR2 SNTAGT. The CDR3 sequence is 18 residues long. Trimming cost V 3 bases and J 8 bases, with 27 bases left between them. The CDR3 DNA sequence: TGTGCCAGCAGTGAGGGTTCGGCGGGGGCCCGACTTTCCGTTACGCAGTATTTT. This codes for CASSEGSAGARLSVTQYF.

The V and J genes are TRBV19 and TRBJ1-2; weak D call: TRBD1 (5 bases). V lost 6 bases to trimming and J lost 2 bases, with 10 bases between them. Germline values: CDR1 LNHDA, CDR2 SQIVND (reference sequence). The length of the CDR3 is 13 residues. CDR3 coding DNA: TGTGCCAGTAGCCGACAGATAAACTATGGCTACACCTTC. Amino acids: CASSRQINYGYTF.

The chain has TRBV7-7 and TRBJ2-4; TRBD1 is a possible D gene (6 bases). The CDR3 extends over 13 amino acids. The V gene lost 5 bases and the J gene lost 9 bases, with 14 bases spanning the gap. Germline CDR1 SSHAT, CDR2 FNYEAQ (reference sequence). The CDR3 loop is CASSADRRSIQYF. Written as DNA, the CDR3 is TGTGCCAGCAGCGCGGACAGACGGAGCATTCAGTACTTC. Looking up the rest from reference TRBV7-7 and TRBJ2-4 gives the full variable domain: GAGVSQSPRYKVTKRGQDVTLRCDPISSHATLYWYQQALGQGPEFLTYFNYEAQPDKSGLPSDRFSAERPEGSISTLTIQRTEQRDSAMYRCASSADRRSIQYFGAGTRLSVL.

The chain combines TRBV28 with TRBJ1-4; D gene unclear. CDR3 length: 11 residues. V was cut by 10 bases and J by 6 bases, with 9 bases left in between. Germline CDR1 MDHEN, CDR2 SYDVKM. CDR3 sequence reads: CAIWVDEKLFF. The CDR3 region has the DNA TGTGCCATCTGGGTAGATGAAAAACTGTTTTTT.